This TCR beta chain was retrieved from a study of OX40 agonist ivuxolimab in advanced cancers. Study summary: Ivuxolimab, an antibody acting as an agonist of OX40 (CD134), was used to treat patients. Patients got intravenous ivuxolimab at 0.01 to 10 mg/kg every 2 weeks. General observations from the study: Relative to CD4+ cells, CD8+ T cells on average had more expanded clones.

The CDR3 is 15 residues long. The germline gives CDR1 SGHTA, CDR2 FQGNSA. J lost 4 bases, V lost 5 bases, and 10 bases had no gene match. As regards this clone: Its antigen is not identified.

Using immunoSEQ multiplex PCR, the repertoire was profiled, and TCRdb retains in-frame clones only, with some absent. The sample has 90,000 to 100,000 clones, 70% to 90% seen once; the top ten hold over 0.4%. This sequence joins TRBV7-2 and TRBJ2-7, with 8 bases fitting TRBD2. The source was CD4+ or CD8+ T cells sorted from blood, collected in a trial of the OX40 agonist ivuxolimab. This clonotype originated in an adult with an advanced solid tumor such as melanoma, head and neck, liver or kidney cancer. As DNA, the CDR3 is TGTGCCAGCAGCCAGGAGAGCGGGGGAGTATACGAGCAGTACTTC. This translates into CASSQESGGVYEQYF.